Listed here is a single T cell receptor (beta chain). Its antigen is undetermined. This CDR3 is 14 amino acids long. CDR1 is GTSNPN, CDR2 SVGIG, per germline (reference sequence). The V end lost 0 bases, the J end lost 4 bases, and 10 bases lay between the germline ends. The split of CD4+ cells yielded CD45RA+ naive and CD45RA-negative memory subsets. This specimen belongs to a study of shared clonotypes between healthy human individuals. The study ran the assay at deep level. The material for each subset, its genomic DNA, was split evenly across several immunoSEQ plates. Data came from immunoSEQ multiplex PCR; TCRdb stores just in-frame clones and leaves some out. The sample records about 2.4 million clones, roughly 92% being singletons. Study-level findings and limits: Estimated richness was generally greater in naive than memory subsets.

V usage is TRBV30 and J usage is TRBJ1-5, with D hard to call. The clonotype comes from a man younger than 35 in good health. The sequencing input was naive CD4+ T cells sorted from blood. Subset reported: CD45RA+ positively selected. The CDR3 protein is CAWSVPPANQPQHF. CDR3 nucleotide sequence: TGTGCCTGGAGTGTACCCCCCGCAAATCAGCCCCAGCATTTT.